This T cell receptor (beta chain) was recorded in a study of blood T cell repertoires in COVID-19. Study overall: Acute-phase and convalescent COVID-19 samples originated in the United States, Italy and Spain. The cDNA or gDNA used as material had been derived from T cells, B-cell-depleted T cells, or PBMCs.

Per the germline V gene, CDR1 is SGHRS and CDR2 is YFSETQ. The CDR3 runs 12 residues. V dropped 2 bases and J dropped 4 bases, with 5 bases sitting between them. Original handling: Amplification of reference gene primers provided the estimated nucleated cell counts. Measured with immunoSEQ multiplex PCR; TCRdb has only the in-frame clones, and not every one. The V and J calls and clone size come from that table; D and trimming were worked out from the DNA. The data hold over 100,000 clones, with about four fifths observed a single time. The sample holds one count of this clone. The V gene is TRBV5-1, the J gene TRBJ2-3; D unclear. The receptor was derived from a man aged 55 to 70 with active or convalescent COVID-19. Sequenced input: peripheral blood. As DNA, the CDR3 is TGCGCCAGCAGCTTTACTGCAGATACGCAGTATTTT. Protein product: CASSFTADTQYF. Combining the CDR3 with reference TRBV5-1 and TRBJ2-3 gives the whole variable domain KAGVTQTPRYLIKTRGQQVTLSCSPISGHRSVSWYQQTPGQGLQFLFEYFSETQRNKGNFPGRFSGRQFSNSRSEMNVSTLELGDSALYLCASSFTADTQYFGPGTRLTVL.